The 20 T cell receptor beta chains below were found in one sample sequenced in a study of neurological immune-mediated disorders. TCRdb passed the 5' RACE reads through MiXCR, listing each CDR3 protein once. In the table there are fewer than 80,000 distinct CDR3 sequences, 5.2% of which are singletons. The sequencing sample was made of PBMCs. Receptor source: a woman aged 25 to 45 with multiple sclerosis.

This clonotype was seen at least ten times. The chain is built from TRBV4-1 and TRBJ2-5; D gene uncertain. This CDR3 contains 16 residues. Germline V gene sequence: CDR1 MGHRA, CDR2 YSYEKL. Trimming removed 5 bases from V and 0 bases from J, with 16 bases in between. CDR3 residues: CASSERRTLNQETQYF. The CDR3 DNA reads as TGCGCCAGCAGCGAAAGACGGACCTTGAACCAAGAGACCCAGTACTTC.

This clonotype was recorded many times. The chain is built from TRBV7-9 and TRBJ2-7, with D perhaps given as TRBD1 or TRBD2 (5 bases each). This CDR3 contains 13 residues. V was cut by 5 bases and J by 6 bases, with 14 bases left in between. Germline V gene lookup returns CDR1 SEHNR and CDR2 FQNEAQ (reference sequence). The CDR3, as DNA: TGTGCCAGCAGCCCTCCGAGTGGGGGCGAGCAGTACTTC. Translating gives CASSPPSGGEQYF.

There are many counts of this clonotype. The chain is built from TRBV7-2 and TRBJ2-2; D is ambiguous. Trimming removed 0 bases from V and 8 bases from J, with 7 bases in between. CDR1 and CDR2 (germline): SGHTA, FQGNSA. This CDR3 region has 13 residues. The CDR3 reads CASSLARRGELFF. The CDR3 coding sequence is TGTGCCAGCAGCTTAGCGCGTAGAGGGGAGCTGTTTTTT.

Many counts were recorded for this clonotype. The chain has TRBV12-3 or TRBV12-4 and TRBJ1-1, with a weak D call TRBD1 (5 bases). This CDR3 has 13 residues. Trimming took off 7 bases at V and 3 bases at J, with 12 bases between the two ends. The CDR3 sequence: CASTTWGDTEAFF. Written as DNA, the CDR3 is TGTGCCAGCACCACCTGGGGGGACACTGAAGCTTTCTTT.

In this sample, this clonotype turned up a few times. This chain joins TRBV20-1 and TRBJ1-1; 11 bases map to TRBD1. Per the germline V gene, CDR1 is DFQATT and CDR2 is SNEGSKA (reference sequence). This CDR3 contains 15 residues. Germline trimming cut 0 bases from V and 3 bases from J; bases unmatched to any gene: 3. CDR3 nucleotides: TGCAGTGCTAGAGATTGGGACAGGGGGGACACTGAAGCTTTCTTT. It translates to CSARDWDRGDTEAFF.

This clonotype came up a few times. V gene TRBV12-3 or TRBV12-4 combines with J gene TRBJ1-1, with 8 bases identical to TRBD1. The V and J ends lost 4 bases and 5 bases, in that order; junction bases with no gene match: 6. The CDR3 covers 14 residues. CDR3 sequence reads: CASSSRGRGTEAFF. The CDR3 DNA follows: TGTGCCAGCAGTTCCAGGGGGCGCGGTACTGAAGCTTTCTTT.

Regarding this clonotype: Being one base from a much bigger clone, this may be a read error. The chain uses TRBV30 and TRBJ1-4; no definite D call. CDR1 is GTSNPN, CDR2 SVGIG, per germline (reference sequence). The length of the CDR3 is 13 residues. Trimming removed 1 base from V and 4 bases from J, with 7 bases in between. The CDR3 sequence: CAWSGENNEKLFF. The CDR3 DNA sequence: TGTGCCTGGAGTGGAGAAAATAATGAAAAACTGTTTTTT.

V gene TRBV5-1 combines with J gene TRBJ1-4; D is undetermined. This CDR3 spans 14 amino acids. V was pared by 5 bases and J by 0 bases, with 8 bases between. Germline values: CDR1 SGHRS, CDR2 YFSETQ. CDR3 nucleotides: TGCGCCAGCAGGGAAGTCCCAACTAATGAAAAACTGTTTTTT. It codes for CASREVPTNEKLFF.

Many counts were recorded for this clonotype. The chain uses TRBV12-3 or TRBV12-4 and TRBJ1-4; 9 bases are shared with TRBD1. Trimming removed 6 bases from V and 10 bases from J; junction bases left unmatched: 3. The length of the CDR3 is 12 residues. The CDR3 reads CASRQGATKLFF. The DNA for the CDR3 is TGTGCCAGCAGACAGGGGGCAACAAAACTGTTTTTT.

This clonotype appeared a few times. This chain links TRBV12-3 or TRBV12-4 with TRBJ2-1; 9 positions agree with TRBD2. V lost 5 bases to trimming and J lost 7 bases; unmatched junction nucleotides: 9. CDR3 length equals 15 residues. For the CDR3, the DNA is TGTGCCAGCAGTCTTAGCGGGGGCCCGAGTAATGAGCAGTTCTTC. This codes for CASSLSGGPSNEQFF.

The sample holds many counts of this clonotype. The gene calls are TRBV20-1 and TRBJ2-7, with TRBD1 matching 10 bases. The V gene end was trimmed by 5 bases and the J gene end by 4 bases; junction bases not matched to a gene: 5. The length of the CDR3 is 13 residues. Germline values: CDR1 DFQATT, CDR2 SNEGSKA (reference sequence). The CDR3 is CSAEGTGVYEQYF. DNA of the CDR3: TGCAGTGCTGAAGGGACAGGGGTTTACGAGCAGTACTTC.

The CDR3 nucleotides are TGTGCCAGCAGTTTTTCAGGGGGCCGACAGCCCCAGCATTTT. Translation gives CASSFSGGRQPQHF. The gene calls are TRBV12-3 or TRBV12-4 and TRBJ1-5; 8 bases are a match to TRBD1. The V segment lost 3 bases and the J segment 7 bases; nucleotides outside the gene matches: 5. This CDR3 has 14 amino acids.

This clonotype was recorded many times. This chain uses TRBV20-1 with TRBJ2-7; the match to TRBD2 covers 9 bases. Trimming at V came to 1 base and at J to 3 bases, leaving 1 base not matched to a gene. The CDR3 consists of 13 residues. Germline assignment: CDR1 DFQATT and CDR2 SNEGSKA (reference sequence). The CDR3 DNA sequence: TGCAGTGCTAGAGGGACTAGCGACTACGAGCAGTACTTC. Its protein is CSARGTSDYEQYF.

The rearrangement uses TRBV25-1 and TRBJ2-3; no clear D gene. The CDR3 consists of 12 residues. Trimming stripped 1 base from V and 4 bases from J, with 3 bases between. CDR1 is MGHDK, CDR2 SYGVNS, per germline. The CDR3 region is CASSESSDTQYF. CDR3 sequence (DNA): TGTGCCAGCAGTGAATCTTCAGATACGCAGTATTTT.

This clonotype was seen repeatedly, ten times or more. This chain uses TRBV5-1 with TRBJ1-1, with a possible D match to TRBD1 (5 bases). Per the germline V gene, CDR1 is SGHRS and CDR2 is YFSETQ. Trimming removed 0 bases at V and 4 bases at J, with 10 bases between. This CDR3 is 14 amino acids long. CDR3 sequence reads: CASSLEAGLTEAFF. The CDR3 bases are TGCGCCAGCAGCTTGGAGGCAGGGCTCACTGAAGCTTTCTTT.

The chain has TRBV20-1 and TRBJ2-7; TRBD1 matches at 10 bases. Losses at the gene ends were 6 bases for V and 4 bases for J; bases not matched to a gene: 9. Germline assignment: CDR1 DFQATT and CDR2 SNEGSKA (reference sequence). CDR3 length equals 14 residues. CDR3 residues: CSASWDRGSYEQYF. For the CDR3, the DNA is TGCAGTGCAAGCTGGGACAGGGGTTCTTACGAGCAGTACTTC.

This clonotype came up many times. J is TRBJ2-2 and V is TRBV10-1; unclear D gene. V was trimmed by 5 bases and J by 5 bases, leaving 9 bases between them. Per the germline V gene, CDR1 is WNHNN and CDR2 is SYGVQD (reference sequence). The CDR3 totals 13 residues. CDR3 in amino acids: CASSWTPTGELFF. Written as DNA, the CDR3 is TGCGCCAGCAGTTGGACCCCAACCGGGGAGCTGTTTTTT.

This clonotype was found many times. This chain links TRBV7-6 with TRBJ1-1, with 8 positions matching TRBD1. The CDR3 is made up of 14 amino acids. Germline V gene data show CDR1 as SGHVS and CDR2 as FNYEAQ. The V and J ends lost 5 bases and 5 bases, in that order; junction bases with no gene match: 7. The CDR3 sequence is CASSLDRVETEAFF. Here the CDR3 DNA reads TGTGCCAGCAGCCTGGACAGGGTAGAAACTGAAGCTTTCTTT.

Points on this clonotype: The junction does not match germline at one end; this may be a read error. The CDR3 here is CSAKGGDTYSPLNF. The CDR3 nucleotides read TGCAGTGCCAAGGGTGGGGACACTTATTCACCCCTCAACTTT. The chain is built from TRBV20-1 and TRBJ1-6, with a weak D call TRBD1 (6 bases). This CDR3 is built from 14 residues. CDR1 is DFQATT and CDR2 is SNEGSKA in the germline V gene (reference sequence).

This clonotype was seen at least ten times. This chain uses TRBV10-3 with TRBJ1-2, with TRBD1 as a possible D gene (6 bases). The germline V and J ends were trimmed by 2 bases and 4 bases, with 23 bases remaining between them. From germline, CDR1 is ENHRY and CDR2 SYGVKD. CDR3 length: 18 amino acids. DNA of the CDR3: TGTGCCATCAGTGAGCGAGTTTCACAGGGAAGTGGGGTCTATGGCTACACCTTC. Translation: CAISERVSQGSGVYGYTF.